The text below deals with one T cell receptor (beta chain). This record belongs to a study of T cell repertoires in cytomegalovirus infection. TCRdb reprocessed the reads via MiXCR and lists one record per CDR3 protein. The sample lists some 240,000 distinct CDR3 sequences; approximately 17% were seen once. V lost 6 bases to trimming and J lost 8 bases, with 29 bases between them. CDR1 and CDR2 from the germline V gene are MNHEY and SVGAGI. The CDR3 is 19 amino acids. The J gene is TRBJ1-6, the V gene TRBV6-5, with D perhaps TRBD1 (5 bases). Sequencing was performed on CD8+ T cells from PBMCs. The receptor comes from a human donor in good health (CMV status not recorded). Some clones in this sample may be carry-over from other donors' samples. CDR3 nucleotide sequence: TGTGCCAGCAGCCTGCTCCAGAATCTTGGGGCGGGGAGACATTCACCCCTCCACTTT. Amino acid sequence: CASSLLQNLGAGRHSPLHF.